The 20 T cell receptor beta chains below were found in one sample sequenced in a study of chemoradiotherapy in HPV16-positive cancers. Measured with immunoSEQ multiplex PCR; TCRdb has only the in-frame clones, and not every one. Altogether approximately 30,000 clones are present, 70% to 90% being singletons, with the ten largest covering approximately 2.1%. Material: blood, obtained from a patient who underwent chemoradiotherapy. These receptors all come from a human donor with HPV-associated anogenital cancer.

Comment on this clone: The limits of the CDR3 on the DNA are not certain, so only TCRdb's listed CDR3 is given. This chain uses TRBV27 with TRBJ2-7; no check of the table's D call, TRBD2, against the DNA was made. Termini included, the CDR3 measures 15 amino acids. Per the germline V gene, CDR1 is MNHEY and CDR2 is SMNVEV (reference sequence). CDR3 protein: CASSSSDWLPYEQYF.

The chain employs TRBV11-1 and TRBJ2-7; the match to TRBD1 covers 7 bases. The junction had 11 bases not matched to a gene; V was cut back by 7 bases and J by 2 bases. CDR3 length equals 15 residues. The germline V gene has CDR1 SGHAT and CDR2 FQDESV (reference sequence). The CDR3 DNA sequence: TGTGCCAGCACGCCGCTTGGGACAGATGCCTACGAGCAGTACTTC. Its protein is CASTPLGTDAYEQYF.

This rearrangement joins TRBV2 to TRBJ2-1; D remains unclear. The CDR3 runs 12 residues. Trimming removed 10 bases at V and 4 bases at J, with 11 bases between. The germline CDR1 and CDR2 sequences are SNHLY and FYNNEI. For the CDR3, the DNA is TGTGCCACCACGGGTGGATACAATGAGCAGTTCTTC. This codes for CATTGGYNEQFF.

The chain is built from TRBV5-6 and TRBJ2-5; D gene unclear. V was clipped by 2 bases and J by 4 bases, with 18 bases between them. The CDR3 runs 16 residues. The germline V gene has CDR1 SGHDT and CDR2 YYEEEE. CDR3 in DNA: TGTGCCAGCAGCTTAAAACGACTCGTTTTGGGAGAGACCCAGTACTTC. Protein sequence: CASSLKRLVLGETQYF.

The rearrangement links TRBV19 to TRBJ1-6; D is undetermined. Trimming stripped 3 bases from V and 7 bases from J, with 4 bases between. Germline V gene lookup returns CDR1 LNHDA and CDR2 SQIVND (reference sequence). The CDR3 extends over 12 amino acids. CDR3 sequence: CASSMWNSPLHF. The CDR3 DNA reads TGTGCCAGTAGTATGTGGAATTCACCCCTCCACTTT.

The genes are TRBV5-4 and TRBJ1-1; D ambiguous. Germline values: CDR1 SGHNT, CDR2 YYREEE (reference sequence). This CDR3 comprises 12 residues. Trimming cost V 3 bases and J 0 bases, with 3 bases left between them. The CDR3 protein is CASSSMNTEAFF. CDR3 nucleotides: TGTGCCAGCAGCTCGATGAACACTGAAGCTTTCTTT.

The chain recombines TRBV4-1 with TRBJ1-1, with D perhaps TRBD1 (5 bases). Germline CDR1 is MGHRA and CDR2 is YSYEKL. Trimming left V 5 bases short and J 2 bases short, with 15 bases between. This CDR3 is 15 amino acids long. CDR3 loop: CASSIHRDGNTEAFF. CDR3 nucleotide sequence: TGCGCCAGCAGCATACACCGGGACGGAAACACTGAAGCTTTCTTT.

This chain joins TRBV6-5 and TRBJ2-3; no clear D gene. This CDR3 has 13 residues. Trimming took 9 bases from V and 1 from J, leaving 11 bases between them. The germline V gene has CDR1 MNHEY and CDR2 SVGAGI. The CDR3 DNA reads TGTGCCAGTTCACCGCCCGGCACAGATACGCAGTATTTT. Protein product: CASSPPGTDTQYF.

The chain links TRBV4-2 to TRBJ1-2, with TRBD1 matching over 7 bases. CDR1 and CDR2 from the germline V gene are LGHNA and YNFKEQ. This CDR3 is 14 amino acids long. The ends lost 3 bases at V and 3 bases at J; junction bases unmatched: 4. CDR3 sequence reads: CASSQPDRDYGYTF. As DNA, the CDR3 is TGTGCCAGCAGCCAGCCAGACAGGGACTATGGCTACACCTTC.

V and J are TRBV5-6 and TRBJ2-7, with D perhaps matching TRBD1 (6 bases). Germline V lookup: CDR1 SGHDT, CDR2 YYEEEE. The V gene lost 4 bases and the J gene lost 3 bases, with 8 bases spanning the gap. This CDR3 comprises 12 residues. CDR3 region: CASSQGSYEQYF. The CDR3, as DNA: TGTGCCAGCAGCCAGGGGAGCTACGAGCAGTACTTC.

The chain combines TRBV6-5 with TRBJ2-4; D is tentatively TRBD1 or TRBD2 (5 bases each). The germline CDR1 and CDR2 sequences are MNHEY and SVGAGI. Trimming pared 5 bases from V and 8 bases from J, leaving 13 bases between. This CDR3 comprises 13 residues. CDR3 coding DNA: TGTGCCAGCAGTACAAGGGACCGGTACATTCAGTACTTC. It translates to CASSTRDRYIQYF.

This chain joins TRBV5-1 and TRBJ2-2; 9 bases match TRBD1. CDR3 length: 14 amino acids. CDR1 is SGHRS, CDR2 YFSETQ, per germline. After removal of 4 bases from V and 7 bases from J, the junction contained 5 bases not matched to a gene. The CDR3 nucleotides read TGCGCCAGCAGCGCAACAGGGGGCAGCGGGGAGCTGTTTTTT. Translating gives CASSATGGSGELFF. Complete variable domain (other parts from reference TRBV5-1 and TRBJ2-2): KAGVTQTPRYLIKTRGQQVTLSCSPISGHRSVSWYQQTPGQGLQFLFEYFSETQRNKGNFPGRFSGRQFSNSRSEMNVSTLELGDSALYLCASSATGGSGELFFGEGSRLTVL.

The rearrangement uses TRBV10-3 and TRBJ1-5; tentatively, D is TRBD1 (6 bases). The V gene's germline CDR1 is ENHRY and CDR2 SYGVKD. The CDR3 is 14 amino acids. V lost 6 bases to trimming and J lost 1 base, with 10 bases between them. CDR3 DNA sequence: TGTGCCATCAGAGATGACAGGAGCAATCAGCCCCAGCATTTT. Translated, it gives CAIRDDRSNQPQHF.

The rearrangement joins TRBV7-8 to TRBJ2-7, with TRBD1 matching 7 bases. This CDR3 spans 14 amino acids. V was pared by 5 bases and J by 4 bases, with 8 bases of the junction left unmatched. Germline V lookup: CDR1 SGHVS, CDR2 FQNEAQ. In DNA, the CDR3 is TGTGCCAGCAGCCCAGGGGGTCTAGTTTACGAGCAGTACTTC. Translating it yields CASSPGGLVYEQYF. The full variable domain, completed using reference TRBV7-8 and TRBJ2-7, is GAGVSQSPRYKVAKRGQDVALRCDPISGHVSLFWYQQALGQGPEFLTYFQNEAQLDKSGLPSDRFFAERPEGSVSTLKIQRTQQEDSAVYLCASSPGGLVYEQYFGPGTRLTVT.

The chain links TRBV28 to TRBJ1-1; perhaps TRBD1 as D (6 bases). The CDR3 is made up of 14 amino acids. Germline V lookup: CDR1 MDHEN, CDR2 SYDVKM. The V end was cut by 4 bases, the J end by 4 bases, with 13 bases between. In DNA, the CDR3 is TGTGCCAGCAGTTCACAGGGCTTGGTCACTGAAGCTTTCTTT. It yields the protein CASSSQGLVTEAFF.

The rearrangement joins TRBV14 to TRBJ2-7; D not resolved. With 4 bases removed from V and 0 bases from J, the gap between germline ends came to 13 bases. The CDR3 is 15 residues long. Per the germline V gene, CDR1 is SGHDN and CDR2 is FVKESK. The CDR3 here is CASSPNIGNSYEQYF. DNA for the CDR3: TGTGCCAGCAGCCCAAATATAGGGAACTCCTACGAGCAGTACTTC.

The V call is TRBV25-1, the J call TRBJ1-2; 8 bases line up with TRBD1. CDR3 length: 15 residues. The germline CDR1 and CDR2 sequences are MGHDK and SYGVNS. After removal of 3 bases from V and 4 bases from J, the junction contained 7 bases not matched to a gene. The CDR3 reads CASSDPRTGLYGYTF. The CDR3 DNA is TGTGCCAGCAGTGATCCGAGGACAGGGCTCTATGGCTACACCTTC.

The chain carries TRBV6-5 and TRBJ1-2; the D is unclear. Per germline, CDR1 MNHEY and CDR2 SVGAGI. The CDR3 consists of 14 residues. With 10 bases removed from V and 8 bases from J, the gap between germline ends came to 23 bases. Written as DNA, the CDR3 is TGTGCCACCGGTCTAGAAGGAATCGAAAAGGGCTACACCTTC. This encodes CATGLEGIEKGYTF.

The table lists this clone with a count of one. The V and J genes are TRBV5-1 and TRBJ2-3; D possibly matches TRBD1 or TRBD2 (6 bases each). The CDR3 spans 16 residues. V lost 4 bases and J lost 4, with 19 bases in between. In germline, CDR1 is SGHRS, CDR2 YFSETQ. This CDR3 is CASSQYRDGGADTQYF. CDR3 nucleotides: TGCGCCAGCAGCCAATACAGGGACGGAGGGGCAGATACGCAGTATTTT.

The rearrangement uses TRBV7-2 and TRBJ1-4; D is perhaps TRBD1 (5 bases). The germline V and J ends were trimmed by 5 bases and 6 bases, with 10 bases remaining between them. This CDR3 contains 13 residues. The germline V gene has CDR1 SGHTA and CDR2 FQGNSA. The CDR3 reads CASSRARDEKLFF. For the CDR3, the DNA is TGTGCCAGCAGCCGCGCCAGGGATGAAAAACTGTTTTTT.